This T cell receptor (beta chain) was recovered during a study of cytomegalovirus exposure and HLA in healthy donors. Study-level results: Per a later analysis, roughly 17,000 TCR beta sequences showed association with HLA alleles at 0.05 false discovery rate. Sequencing likely caused a cluster of highly shared sequence variants.

The PCR employed 60 Vbeta primers together with 13 Jbeta primers. This table comes from immunoSEQ multiplex PCR, and its TCRdb copy is limited to in-frame clones, with some not included. The sample holds around 200,000 clones, about 80% seen once. The length of the CDR3 is 13 residues. Trimming took off 4 bases at V and 5 bases at J, with 10 bases between the two ends. Germline CDR1 is MNHNS and CDR2 is SASEGT. The donors comprised healthy bone marrow donors. This clone was seen only once. Its matching antigen is unknown. This chain connects TRBV6-1 to TRBJ2-3; D might be TRBD2 (5 bases). This sequence was found in a man aged 40-49 years in good health and CMV-seropositive. The source material was PBMCs. The CDR3 is CASSAERVDTQYF. The CDR3 bases are TGTGCCAGCAGTGCAGAGAGGGTAGATACGCAGTATTTT.